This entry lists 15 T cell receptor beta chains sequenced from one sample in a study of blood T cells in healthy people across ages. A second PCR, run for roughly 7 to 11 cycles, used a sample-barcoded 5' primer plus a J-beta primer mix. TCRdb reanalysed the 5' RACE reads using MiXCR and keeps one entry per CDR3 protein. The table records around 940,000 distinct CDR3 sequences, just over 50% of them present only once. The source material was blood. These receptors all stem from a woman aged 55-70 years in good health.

For the CDR3, the DNA is TGCAGTGCTAGCGCTAGGACAGAGTCCTACGAGCAGTACTTC. This gives the protein CSASARTESYEQYF. The chain recombines TRBV20-1 with TRBJ2-7, with D possibly being TRBD1 (6 bases). This CDR3 is 14 amino acids long. The germline V gene has CDR1 DFQATT and CDR2 SNEGSKA (reference sequence). V shed 3 bases and J shed 1 base, with 13 bases lying between them.

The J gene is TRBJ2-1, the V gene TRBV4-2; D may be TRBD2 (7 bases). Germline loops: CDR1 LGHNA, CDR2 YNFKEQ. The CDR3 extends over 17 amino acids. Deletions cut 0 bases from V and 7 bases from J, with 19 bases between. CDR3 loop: CASSQDGGLAAINEQFF. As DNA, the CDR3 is TGTGCCAGCAGCCAAGATGGGGGCCTAGCGGCGATTAATGAGCAGTTCTTC.

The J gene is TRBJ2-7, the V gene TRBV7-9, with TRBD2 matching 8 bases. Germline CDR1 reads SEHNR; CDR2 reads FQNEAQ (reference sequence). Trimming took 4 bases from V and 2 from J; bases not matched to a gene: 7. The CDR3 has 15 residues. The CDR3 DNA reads TGTGCCAGCAGCTCCCAGACTAGCGCTACCTACGAGCAGTACTTC. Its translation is CASSSQTSATYEQYF. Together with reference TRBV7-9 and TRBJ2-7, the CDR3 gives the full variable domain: DTGVSQNPRHKITKRGQNVTFRCDPISEHNRLYWYRQTLGQGPEFLTYFQNEAQLEKSRLLSDRFSAERPKGSFSTLEIQRTEQGDSAMYLCASSSQTSATYEQYFGPGTRLTVT.

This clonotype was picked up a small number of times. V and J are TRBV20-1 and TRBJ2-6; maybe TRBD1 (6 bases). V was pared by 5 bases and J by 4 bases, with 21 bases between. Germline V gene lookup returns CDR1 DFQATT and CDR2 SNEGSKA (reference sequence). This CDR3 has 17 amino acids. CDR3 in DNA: TGCAGTGCTCCCGGACAGACTCACAATCCAGGGGCCAACGTCCTGACTTTC. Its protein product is CSAPGQTHNPGANVLTF.

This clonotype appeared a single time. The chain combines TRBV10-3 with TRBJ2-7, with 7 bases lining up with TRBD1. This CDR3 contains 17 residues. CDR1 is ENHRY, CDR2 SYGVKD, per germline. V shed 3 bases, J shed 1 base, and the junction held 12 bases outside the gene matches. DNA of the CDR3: TGTGCCATCAGTGACGTAGCCGGGACAGTCGTATCCTACGAGCAGTACTTC. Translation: CAISDVAGTVVSYEQYF.

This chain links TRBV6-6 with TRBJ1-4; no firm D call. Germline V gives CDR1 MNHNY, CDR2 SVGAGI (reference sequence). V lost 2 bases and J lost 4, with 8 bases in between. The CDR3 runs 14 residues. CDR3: CASSYDGLNEKLFF. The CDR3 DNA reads TGTGCCAGCAGTTACGACGGGCTTAATGAAAAACTGTTTTTT.

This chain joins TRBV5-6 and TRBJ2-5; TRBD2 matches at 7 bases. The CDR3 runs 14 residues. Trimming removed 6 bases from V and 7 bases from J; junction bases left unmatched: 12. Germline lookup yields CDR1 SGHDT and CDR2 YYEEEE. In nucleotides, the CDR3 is TGTGCCAGCAACTATCTGTCTAGCGGCGGGACCCAGTACTTC. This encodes CASNYLSSGGTQYF.

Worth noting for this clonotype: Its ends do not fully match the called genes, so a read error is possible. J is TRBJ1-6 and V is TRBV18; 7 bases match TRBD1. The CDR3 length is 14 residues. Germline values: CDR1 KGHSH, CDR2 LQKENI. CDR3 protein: CASSPQGRDSPLHF. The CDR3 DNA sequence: TGTGCCAGCTCCCCACAGGGGAGGGACTCACCCCTCCACTTT. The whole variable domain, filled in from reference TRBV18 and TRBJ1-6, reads NAGVMQNPRHLVRRRGQEARLRCSPMKGHSHVYWYRQLPEEGLKFMVYLQKENIIDESGMPKERFSAEFPKEGPSILRIQQVVRGDSAAYFCASSPQGRDSPLHFGNGTRLTVT.

The CDR3 sequence is CASRNQEYSNQPQHF. Written as DNA, the CDR3 is TGTGCCAGCAGGAACCAGGAATATAGCAATCAGCCCCAGCATTTT. The chain is built from TRBV6-1 and TRBJ1-5; D gene unclear. CDR1 MNHNS and CDR2 SASEGT come from the germline V gene. The V end lost 6 bases, the J end lost 0 bases, and 12 bases lay between the germline ends. CDR3 length: 15 residues.

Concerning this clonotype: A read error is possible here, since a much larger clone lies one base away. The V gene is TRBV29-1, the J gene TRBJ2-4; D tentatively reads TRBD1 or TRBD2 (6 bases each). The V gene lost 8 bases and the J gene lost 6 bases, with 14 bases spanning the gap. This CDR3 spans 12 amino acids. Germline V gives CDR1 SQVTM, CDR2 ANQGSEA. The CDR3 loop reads CSIQEGGNIQYF. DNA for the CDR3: TGCAGCATTCAGGAGGGGGGAAACATTCAGTACTTC.

The CDR3 sequence: CATHRDFSQPQHF. The CDR3 nucleotides are TGTGCCACCCACAGGGATTTTAGTCAGCCCCAGCATTTT. The J gene is TRBJ1-5, the V gene TRBV2, with a weak D call TRBD1 (6 bases). Germline CDR1 SNHLY, CDR2 FYNNEI. This CDR3 is 13 amino acids long. The ends were cut back, 10 bases at V and 6 bases at J, with 16 bases in the middle.

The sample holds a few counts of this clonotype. The CDR3 nucleotides are TGCAGTGTCTCCCCCGGTAGCACAGATACGCAGTATTTT. The encoded protein is CSVSPGSTDTQYF. The chain joins TRBV20-1 to TRBJ2-3; D not resolved. Germline CDR1 reads DFQATT; CDR2 reads SNEGSKA (reference sequence). Trimming removed 7 bases at V and 0 bases at J, with 11 bases between. CDR3 size: 13 residues.

The CDR3 region has the DNA TGTGCCAGCAGTTACGATGCGGGACTGCTTAATTCACCCCTCCACTTT. Encoded protein: CASSYDAGLLNSPLHF. The rearrangement joins TRBV6-2 or TRBV6-3 to TRBJ1-6, with D perhaps TRBD1 (5 bases). Trimming took 2 bases from V and 6 from J, leaving 14 bases between them. The germline V gene has CDR1 MNHEY and CDR2 SVGEGT. This CDR3 is 16 amino acids long.

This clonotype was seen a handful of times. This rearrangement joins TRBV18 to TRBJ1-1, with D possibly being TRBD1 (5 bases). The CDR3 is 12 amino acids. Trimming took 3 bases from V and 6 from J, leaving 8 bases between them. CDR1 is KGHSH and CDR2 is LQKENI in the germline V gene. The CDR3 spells CASSPGTAEAFF. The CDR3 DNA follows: TGTGCCAGCTCACCTGGGACGGCTGAAGCTTTCTTT.

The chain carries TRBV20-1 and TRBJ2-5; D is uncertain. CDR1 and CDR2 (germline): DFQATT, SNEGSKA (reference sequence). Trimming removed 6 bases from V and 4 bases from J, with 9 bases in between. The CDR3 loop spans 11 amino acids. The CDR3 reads CSALPRETQYF. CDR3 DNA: TGCAGTGCCCTCCCTAGAGAGACCCAGTACTTC.